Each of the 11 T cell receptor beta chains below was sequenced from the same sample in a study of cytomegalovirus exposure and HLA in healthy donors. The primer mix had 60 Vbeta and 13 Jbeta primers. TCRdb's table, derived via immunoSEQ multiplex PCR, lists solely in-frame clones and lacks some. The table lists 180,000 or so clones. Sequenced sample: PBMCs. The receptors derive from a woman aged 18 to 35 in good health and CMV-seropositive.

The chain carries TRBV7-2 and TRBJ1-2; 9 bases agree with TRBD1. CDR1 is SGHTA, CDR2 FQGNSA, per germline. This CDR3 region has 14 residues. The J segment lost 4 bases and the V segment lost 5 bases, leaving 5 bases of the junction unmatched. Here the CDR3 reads CASSEQGAGYGYTF. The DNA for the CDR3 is TGTGCCAGCAGCGAACAGGGGGCCGGCTATGGCTACACCTTC.

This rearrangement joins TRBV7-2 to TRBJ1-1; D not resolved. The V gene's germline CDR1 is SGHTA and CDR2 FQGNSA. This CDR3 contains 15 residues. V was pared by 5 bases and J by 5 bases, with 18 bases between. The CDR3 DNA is TGTGCCAGCAGCCCCCCTCGGGTCCGCCGGACTGAAGCTTTCTTT. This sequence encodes CASSPPRVRRTEAFF.

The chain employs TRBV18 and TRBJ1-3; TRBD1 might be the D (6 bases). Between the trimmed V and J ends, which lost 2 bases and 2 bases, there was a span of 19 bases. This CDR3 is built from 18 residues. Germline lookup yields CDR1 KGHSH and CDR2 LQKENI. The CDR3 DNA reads TGTGCCAGCTCACCATCCATCGGCGGGGGGCGGACTGGAAACACCATATATTTT. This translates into CASSPSIGGGRTGNTIYF.

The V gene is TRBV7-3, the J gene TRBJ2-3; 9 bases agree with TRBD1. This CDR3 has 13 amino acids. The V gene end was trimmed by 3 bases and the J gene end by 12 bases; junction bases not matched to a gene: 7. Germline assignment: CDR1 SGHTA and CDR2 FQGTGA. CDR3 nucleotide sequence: TGTGCCAGCAGCTTGGATGGACAGGGGTCTCAGTATTTT. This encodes CASSLDGQGSQYF.

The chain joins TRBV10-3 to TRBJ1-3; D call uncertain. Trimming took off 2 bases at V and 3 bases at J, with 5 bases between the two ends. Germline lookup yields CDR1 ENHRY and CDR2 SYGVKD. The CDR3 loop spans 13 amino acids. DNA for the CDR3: TGTGCCATCAGTGAGGGAGGTGGAAACACCATATATTTT. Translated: CAISEGGGNTIYF.

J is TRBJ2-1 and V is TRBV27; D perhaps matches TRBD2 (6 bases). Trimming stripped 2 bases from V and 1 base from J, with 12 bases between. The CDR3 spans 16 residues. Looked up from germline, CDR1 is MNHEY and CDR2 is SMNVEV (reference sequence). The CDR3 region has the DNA TGTGCCAGCAGTTTAGGGGCGGGATCGTCCTACAATGAGCAGTTCTTC. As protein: CASSLGAGSSYNEQFF.

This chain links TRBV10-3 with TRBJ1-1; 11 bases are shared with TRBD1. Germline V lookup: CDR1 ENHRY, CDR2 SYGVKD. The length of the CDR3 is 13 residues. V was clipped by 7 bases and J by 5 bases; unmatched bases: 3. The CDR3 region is CAINGQGATEAFF. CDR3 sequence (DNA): TGTGCCATCAACGGACAGGGGGCGACTGAAGCTTTCTTT.

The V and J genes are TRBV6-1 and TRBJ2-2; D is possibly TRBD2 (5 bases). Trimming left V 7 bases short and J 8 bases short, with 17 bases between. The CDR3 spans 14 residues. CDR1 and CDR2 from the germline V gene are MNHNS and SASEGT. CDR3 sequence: CASNRDGIPGELFF. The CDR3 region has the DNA TGTGCCAGCAACCGGGATGGAATCCCGGGGGAGCTGTTTTTT.

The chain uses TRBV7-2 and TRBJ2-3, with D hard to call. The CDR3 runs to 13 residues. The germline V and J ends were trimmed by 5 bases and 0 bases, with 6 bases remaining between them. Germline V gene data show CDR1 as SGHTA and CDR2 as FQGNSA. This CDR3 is CASSPPSTDTQYF. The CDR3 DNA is TGTGCCAGCAGCCCTCCGAGCACAGATACGCAGTATTTT.

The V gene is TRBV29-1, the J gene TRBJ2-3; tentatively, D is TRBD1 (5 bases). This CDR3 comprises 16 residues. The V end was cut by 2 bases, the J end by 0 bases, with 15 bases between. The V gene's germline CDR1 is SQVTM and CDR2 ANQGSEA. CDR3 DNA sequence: TGCAGCGTTGAACTCCGACAGTTAACTAGCACAGATACGCAGTATTTT. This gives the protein CSVELRQLTSTDTQYF.

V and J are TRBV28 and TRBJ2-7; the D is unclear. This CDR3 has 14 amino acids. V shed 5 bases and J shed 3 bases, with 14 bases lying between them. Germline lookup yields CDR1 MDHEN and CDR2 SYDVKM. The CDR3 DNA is TGTGCCAGCAGTCGTTCAGGTCCAAGCTACGAGCAGTACTTC. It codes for CASSRSGPSYEQYF.